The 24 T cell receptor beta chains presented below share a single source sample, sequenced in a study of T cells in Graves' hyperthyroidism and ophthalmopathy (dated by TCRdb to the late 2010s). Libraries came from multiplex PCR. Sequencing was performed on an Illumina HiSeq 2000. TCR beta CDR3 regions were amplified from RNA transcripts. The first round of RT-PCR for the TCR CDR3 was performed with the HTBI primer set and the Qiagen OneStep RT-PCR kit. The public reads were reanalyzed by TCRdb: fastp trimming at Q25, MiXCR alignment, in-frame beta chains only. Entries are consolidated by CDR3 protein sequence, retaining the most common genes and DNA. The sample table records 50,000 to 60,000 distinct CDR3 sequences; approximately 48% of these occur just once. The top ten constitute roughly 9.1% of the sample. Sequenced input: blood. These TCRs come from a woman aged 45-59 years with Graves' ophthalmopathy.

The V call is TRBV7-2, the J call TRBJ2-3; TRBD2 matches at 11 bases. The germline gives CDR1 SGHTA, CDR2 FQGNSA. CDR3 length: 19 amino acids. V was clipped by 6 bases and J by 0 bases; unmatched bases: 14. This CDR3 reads CASSPAPGLAVTSTDTQYF. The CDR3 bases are TGTGCCAGCAGTCCGGCCCCGGGACTAGCGGTGACTAGCACAGATACGCAGTATTTT.

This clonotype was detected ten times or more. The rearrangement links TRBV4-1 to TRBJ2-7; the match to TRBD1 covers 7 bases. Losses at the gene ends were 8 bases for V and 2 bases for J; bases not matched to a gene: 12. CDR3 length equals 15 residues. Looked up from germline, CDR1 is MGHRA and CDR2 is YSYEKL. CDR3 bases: TGCGCCAGCGGGCCCCCCGGGACAGTGCCCTACGAGCAGTACTTC. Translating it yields CASGPPGTVPYEQYF.

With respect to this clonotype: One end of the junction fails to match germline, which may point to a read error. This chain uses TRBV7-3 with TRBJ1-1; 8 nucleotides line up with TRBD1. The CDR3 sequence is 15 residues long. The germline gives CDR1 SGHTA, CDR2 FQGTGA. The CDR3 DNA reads TGTGCCAGCGGCCCCGAGGCAGGGGGCGTGGTCGCGGCTGTCTTT. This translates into CASGPEAGGVVAAVF.

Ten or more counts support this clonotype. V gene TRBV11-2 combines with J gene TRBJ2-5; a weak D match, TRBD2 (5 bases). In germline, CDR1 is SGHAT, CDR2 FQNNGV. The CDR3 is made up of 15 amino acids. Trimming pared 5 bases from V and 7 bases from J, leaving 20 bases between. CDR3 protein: CASSPGRGDALTQYF. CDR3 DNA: TGTGCCAGCAGCCCGGGAAGAGGTGACGCGTTGACCCAGTACTTC.

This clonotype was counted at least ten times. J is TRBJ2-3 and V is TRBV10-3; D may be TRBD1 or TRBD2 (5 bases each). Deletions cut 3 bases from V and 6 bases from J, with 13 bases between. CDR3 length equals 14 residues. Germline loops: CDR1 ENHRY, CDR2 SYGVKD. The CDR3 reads CAISEGVGVDTQYF. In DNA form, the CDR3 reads TGTGCCATCAGTGAAGGGGTGGGGGTGGATACGCAGTATTTT.

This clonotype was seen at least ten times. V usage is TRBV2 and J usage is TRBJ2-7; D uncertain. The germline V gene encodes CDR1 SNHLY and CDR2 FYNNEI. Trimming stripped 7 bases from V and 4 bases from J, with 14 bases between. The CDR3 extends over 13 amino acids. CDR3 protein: CASNFELGYEQYF. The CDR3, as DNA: TGTGCCAGCAATTTCGAGCTAGGGTACGAGCAGTACTTC.

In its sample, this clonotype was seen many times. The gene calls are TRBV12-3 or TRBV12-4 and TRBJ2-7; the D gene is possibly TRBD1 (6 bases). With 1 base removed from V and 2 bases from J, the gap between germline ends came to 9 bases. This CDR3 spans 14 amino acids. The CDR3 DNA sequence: TGTGCCAGCAGTTTAGAGTACAGGGCCTACGAGCAGTACTTC. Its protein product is CASSLEYRAYEQYF.

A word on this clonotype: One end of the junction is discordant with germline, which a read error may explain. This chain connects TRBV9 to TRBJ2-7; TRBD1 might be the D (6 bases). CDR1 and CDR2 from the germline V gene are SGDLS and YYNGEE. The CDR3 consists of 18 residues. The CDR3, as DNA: TGTGCCAGCAGCGTAGGAGGCGGTGGGGGCCCCCTCTCCTACGAGCAGTACTTT. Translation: CASSVGGGGGPLSYEQYF.

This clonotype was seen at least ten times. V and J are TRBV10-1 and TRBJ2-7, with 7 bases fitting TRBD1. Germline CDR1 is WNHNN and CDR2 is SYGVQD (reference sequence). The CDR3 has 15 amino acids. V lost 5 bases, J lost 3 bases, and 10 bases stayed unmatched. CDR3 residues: CASSFGQELYYEQYF. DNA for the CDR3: TGCGCCAGCAGTTTCGGACAGGAACTATACTACGAGCAGTACTTC.

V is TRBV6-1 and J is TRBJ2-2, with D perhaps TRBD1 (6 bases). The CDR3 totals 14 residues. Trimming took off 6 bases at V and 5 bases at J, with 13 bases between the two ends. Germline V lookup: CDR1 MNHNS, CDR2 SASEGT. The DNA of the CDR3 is TGTGCCAGCAGGGGGGCGGTGAGGACCGGGGAGCTGTTTTTT. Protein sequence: CASRGAVRTGELFF.

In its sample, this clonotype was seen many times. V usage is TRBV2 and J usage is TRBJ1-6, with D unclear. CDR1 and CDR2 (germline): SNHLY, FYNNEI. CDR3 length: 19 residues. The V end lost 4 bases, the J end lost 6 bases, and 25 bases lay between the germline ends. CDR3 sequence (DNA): TGTGCCAGCAGTGCCTCACCCTTCTCGGCGGGGAGGAGTAATTCACCCCTCCACTTT. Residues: CASSASPFSAGRSNSPLHF.

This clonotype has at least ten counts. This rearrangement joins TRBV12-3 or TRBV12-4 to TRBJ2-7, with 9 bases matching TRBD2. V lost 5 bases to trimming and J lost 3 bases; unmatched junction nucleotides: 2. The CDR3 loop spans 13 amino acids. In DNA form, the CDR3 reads TGTGCCAGCAGTAGACTAGCGGACTACGAGCAGTACTTC. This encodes CASSRLADYEQYF.

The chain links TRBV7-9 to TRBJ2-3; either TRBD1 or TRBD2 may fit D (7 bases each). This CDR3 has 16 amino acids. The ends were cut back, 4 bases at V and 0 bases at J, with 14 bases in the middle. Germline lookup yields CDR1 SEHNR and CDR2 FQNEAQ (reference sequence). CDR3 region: CASSSTQGGSTDTQYF. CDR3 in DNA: TGTGCCAGCAGCTCGACTCAGGGGGGGAGCACAGATACGCAGTATTTT.

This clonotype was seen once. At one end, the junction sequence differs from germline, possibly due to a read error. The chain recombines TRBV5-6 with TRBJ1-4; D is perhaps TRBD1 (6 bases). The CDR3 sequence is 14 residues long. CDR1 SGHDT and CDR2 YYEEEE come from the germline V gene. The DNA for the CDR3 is TGCGCCAGCAGCTTACAGGGAGTTAATGAAAAACTGTTTTTT. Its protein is CASSLQGVNEKLFF.

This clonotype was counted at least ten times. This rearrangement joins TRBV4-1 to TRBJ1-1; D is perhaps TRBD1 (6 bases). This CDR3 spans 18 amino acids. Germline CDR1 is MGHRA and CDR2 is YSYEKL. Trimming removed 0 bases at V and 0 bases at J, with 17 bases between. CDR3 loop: CASSQEPRGGAMNTEAFF. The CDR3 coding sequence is TGCGCCAGCAGCCAAGAACCCAGAGGGGGGGCGATGAACACTGAAGCTTTCTTT.

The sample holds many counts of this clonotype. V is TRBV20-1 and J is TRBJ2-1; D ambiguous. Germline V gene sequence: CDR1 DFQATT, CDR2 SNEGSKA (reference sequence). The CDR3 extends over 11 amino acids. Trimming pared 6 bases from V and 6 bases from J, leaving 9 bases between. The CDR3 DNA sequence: TGCAGTGCACCCGGAAGCAATGAGCAGTTCTTC. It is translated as CSAPGSNEQFF.

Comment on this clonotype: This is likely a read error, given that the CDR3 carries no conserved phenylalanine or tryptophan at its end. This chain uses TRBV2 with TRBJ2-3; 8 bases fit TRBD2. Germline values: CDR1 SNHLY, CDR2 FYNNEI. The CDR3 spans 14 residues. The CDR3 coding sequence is TGTGCCAGCGGTTCAGCGGGAGTCACAGATAGGCAGTATATT. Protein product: CASGSAGVTDRQYI.

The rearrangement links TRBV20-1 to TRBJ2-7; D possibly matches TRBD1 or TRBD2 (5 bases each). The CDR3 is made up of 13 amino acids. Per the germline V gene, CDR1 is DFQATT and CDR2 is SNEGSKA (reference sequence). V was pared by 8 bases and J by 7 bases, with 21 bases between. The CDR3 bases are TGCAGTATCGAACGGGACGAGAACTATGAGCAGTACTTC. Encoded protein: CSIERDENYEQYF.

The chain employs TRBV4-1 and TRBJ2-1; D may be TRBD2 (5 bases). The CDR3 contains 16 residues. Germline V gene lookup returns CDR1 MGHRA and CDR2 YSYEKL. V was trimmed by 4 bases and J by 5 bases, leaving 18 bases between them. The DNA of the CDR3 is TGCGCCAGCAGCCGCTCCGGGATCGGCGTTAACAATGAGCAGTTCTTC. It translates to CASSRSGIGVNNEQFF.

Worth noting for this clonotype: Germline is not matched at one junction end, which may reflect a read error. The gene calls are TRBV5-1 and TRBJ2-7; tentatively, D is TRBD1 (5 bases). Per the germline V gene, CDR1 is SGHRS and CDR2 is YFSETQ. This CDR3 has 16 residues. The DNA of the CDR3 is TGCGCCAGCCGCTTGGCCAGGGCAGGGTCCGGCTACGAGCAGTACTTC. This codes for CASRLARAGSGYEQYF.

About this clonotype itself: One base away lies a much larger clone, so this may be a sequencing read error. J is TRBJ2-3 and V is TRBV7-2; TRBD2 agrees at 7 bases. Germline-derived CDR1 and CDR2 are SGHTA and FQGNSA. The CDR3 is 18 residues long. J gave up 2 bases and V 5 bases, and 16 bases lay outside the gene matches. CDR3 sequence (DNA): TGTGCCAGCAGCCAAGATCGATTCTCCGGGACTAACACAGATACGCAGTATTTT. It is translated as CASSQDRFSGTNTDTQYF.

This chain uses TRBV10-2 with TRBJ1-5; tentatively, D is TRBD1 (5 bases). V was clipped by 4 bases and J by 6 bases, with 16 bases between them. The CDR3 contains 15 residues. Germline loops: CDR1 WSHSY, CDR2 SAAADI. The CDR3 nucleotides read TGCGCCAGCAGTGCGATGACAGCCGCTTTTCAGCCCCAGCATTTT. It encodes CASSAMTAAFQPQHF.

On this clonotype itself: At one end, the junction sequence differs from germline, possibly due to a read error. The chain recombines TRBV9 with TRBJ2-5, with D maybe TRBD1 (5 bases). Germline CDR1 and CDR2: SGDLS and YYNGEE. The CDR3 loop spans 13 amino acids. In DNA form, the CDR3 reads TGTGCCAGCAGCGTAGGGGGCCAAGGGACCCAGTACTTC. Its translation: CASSVGGQGTQYF.

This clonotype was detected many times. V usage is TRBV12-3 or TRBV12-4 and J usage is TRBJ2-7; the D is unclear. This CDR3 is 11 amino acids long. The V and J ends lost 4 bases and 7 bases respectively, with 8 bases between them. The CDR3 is CASSSLWEQYF. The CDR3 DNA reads TGTGCCAGCAGTTCTCTCTGGGAGCAGTACTTC.